This T cell receptor (beta chain) was sequenced for a study of cytomegalovirus exposure and HLA in healthy donors. Background on the study: The use of the same platform for the 120 or so validation repertoires and the 550 to 850 first-cohort repertoires was reported by a later analysis.

The repertoire was sequenced with immunoSEQ multiplex PCR; TCRdb's copy has only in-frame clones and lacks some. The data hold some 320,000 clones, with around 90% observed a single time. Germline V gene sequence: CDR1 MDHEN, CDR2 SYDVKM. The CDR3 sequence is 14 residues long. Trimming shortened V by 10 bases and J by 2 bases, and 18 bases separated the two germline ends. The V call is TRBV28, the J call TRBJ2-7; D may be TRBD2 (7 bases). The specimen sequenced was PBMCs. The receptor's source is a woman aged 25 to 39 in good health and CMV-seropositive. The CDR3 reads CAISTDGGPYEQYF. DNA for the CDR3: TGTGCCATCTCCACCGACGGGGGGCCCTACGAGCAGTACTTC.